The source of this T cell receptor beta chain is a study of T cell responses to AZD1222 COVID-19 vaccine (dated by TCRdb to 2020 to 2022). About the study as a whole: AZD1222 recipients whose second dose came at about 4 weeks and those whose second dose came at about 12 weeks were combined into one group, since spike-specific TCR depth and breadth did not differ between the two schedules. Trial participants were enrolled into age subgroups of 18-55, 56-69 and 70-plus years, which contained approximately 150, 28 and 58 TCR-sequenced participants, respectively. TCR sequencing was performed for about 240 trial participants, of whom 200 to 210 were given two doses of AZD1222 and approximately 25 were given two doses of MenACWY control vaccine. Findings and caveats that apply to the study as a whole: Vaccine-associated CD4 TCRs spanned the whole spike protein, with dominant responses in regions 160-218 and 743-854. Only five or six AZD1222 recipients were SARS-CoV-2 seropositive at baseline, limiting conclusions about previously exposed vaccinees. The 56-69-year group was small, and its depth increase did not reach significance, likely because of low power. Nearly half of unique spike-specific TCRs reportedly recognized epitopes outside regions mutated in the B.1.351 and B.1.1.7 variants. After two AZD1222 doses, spike-specific TCR breadth and depth were significantly higher than at day 0 and than in MenACWY recipients. Participants were mostly white British, with more females than males. The authors suggested clonal diversity may have been underestimated. No day 14 peak-response samples were available, so repertoires were characterized only after the peak T cell response.

The sample's time point label, in plain terms: baseline before first vaccination. The vaccinee samples were drawn from two UK trials, COV001 and COV002, one of which was a single-blind randomized controlled phase 2/3 trial testing AZD1222 (ChAdOx1 nCoV-19) in healthy adults. Trial participant PBMC samples were collected at day 0 and day 28 after the second dose for TCRbeta chain sequencing. The CDR3 regions of human TCRbeta chains were subjected to immunosequencing. Regarding the original processing steps: Repertoire TCRs were matched against a reference library of SARS-CoV-2-specific TCRs generated with the MIRA antigen-specificity platform. Breadth was defined as the fraction of unique TCRs that were SARS-CoV-2-associated. Depth was defined as the fraction of total T cells that were SARS-CoV-2-associated. Using the MIRA data, each spike-specific TCR was mapped to the spike region that the TCR reacts to and placed in a CD4 or CD8 class. Log10-transformed breadth and depth values were compared by one-way ANOVA with Sidak's multiple comparisons tests. This immuneACCESS table, as held by TCRdb, lists in-frame sequences with V and J called but not all clones. Of the missing ones, under half trace to an unresolved V gene in checked studies; the others have no known cause. The DNA was the basis for D and trimming; V, J and clone size are from that table. The sample data list roughly 150,000 clones, and about nine tenths of these were observed just once. The ten most abundant clones make up about 1.4% of the sample.

The CDR3 starts with the cysteine, ends with the phenylalanine, and has 15 residues. Of the read, only the CDR3 DNA is kept; its 45 bases are in frame from base 1. V ends up 0 bases short and J 3 bases short, with an unmatched junction base count of 1. Sequences LNHNV (CDR1) and YYDKDF (CDR2) are obtained from the germline V gene (reference sequence). This clone was recorded only once. The target of this receptor is not known. The input lacks base qualities; no much larger clone sits a single base away. The receptor chain draws on TRBV15 and TRBJ2-7; 11 central nucleotides agree with TRBD2. The specimen comprised peripheral blood, sampled on day 0 of AZD1222 vaccination. This receptor was taken from an adult in good health. The CDR3 sequence is CATSRETSGSYEQYF. The nucleotides read TGTGCCACCAGCAGAGAAACTAGCGGGAGCTACGAGCAGTACTTC.